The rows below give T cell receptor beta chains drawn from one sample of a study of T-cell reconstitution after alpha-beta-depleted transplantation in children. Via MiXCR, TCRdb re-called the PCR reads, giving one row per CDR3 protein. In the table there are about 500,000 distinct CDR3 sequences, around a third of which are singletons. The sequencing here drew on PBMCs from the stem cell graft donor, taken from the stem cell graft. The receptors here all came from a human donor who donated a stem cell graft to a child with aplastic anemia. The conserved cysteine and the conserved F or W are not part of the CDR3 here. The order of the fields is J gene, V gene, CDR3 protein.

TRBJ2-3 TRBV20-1 SARGDRITDTQY
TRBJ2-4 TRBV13 ASSRAGLAHGDIQY
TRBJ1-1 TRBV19 ASSETGGKGTEAF
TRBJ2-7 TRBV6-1 ASRPAGVVYEQY
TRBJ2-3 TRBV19 ASSIRLVGGTQY
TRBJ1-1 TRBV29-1 SASSLAVNTEAF
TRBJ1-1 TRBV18 ASSPSGTGALQAF
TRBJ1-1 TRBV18 ASSPLGVMGGARLNTEAF
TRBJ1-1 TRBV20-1 SARGQSVEAF
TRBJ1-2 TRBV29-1 SVERGYT
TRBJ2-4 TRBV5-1 ASSPPGAGAKNIQY
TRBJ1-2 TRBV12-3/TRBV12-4 ASSLGTKDT
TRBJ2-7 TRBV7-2 ASSLARTSNYEQY
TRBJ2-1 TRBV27 ASSLGGPVYNEQF
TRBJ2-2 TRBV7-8 ASSLAEGNGELF
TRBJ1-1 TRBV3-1 ASSQVGSNTEAF
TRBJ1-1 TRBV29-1 SVAPIEAF
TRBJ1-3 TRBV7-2 ASSSHGTDSGNTIY
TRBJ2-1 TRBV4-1 ASSQDPSKDEQF
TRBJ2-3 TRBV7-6 ASSFGISGGSDTQY
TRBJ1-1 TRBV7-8 ASSSEGTREAF
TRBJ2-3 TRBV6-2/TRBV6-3 ASGPSGISADTQY
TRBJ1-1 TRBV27 ASRHRGQGITEAF
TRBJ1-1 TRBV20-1 SALRGDSTEAF
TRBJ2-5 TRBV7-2 ASSFSSGTRETQY
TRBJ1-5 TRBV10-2 ASSMNSNQPQH
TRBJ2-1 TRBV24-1 ATSEPGTVNEQF
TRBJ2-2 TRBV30 AWRGGTLNTGELF